This record concerns one TCR beta chain sequence. Its antigen remains unidentified. Once RNA had been extracted, it was reverse transcribed into cDNA to act as the sequencing template. Sequencing used immunoSEQ multiplex PCR; TCRdb keeps in-frame clones, though not all of them. Of 110,000 to 150,000 clones listed, less than 75% were seen once; the top ten hold 35% to 40%. The CDR3 has 16 residues. The germline V and J ends were trimmed by 1 base and 1 base, with 14 bases remaining between them. Germline V gene sequence: CDR1 SQVTM, CDR2 ANQGSEA. This sample was included in a study of CD8+ T cells in alopecia areata. Study findings and constraints: Among the cells sequenced in scalp samples are also the resident alphabeta T cells of normal skin. Patients showed less clear TCR sequence sharing than mice, possibly partly because of HLA diversity. Elevated clonality characterized lesional scalp relative to normal scalp, particularly in alopecia totalis/universalis.

J is TRBJ2-4 and V is TRBV29-1; D gene uncertain. This receptor was identified in a human donor in good health. Source material: CD8+ T cells sorted from blood. The CDR3 sequence: CSVEGTPGAAKNIQYF. The CDR3 nucleotides are TGCAGCGTTGAAGGGACGCCCGGAGCGGCCAAAAACATTCAGTACTTC.